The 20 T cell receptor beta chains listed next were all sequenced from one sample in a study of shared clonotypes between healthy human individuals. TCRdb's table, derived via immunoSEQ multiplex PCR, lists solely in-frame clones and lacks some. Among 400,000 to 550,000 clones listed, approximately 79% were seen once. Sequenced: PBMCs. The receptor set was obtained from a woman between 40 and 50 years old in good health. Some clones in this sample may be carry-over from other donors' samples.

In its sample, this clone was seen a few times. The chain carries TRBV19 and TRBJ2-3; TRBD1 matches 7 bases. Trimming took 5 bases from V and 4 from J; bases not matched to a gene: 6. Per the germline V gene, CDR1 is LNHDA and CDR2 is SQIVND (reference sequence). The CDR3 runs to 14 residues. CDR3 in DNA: TGTGCCAGTAGTCTCGACAGGGCAGCAGATACGCAGTATTTT. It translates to CASSLDRAADTQYF.

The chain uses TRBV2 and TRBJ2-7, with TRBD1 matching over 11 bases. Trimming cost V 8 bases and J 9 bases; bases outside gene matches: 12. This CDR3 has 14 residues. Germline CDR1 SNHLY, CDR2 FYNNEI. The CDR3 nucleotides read TGTGCCAGCCGGAGGACAGGGGGCAATCAGGTGCAGTACTTC. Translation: CASRRTGGNQVQYF.

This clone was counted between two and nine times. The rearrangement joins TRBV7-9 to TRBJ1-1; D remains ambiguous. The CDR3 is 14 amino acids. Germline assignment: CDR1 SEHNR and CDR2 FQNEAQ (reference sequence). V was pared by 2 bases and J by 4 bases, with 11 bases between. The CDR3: CASSLWQLGTEAFF. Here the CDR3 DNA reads TGTGCCAGCAGCTTATGGCAACTAGGCACTGAAGCTTTCTTT.

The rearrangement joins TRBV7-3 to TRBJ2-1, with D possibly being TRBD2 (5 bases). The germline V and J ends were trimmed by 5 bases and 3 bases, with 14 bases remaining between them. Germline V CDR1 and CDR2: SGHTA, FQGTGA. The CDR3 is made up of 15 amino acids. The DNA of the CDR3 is TGTGCCAGCAGCATTACTAGAGATGGCTACAATGAGCAGTTCTTC. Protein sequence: CASSITRDGYNEQFF.

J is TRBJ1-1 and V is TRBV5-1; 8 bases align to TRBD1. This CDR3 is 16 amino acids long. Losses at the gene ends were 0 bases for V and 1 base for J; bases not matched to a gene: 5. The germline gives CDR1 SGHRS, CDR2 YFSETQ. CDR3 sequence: CASSLGTGWENTEAFF. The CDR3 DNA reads TGCGCCAGCAGCTTGGGGACAGGGTGGGAGAACACTGAAGCTTTCTTT.

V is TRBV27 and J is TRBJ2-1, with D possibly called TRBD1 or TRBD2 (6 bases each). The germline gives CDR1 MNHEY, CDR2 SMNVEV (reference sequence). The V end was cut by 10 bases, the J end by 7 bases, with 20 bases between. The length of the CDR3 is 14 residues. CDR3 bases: TGTGCCACCCTGGACTTAAAAGGGGGGAATGAGCAGTTCTTC. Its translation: CATLDLKGGNEQFF.

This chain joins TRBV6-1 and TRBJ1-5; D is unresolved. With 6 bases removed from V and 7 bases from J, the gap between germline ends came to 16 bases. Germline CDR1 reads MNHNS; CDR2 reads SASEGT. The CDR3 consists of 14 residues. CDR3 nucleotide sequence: TGTGCCAGCAGCGGGAGGGAGGGCAGGCAGCCCCAGCATTTT. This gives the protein CASSGREGRQPQHF.

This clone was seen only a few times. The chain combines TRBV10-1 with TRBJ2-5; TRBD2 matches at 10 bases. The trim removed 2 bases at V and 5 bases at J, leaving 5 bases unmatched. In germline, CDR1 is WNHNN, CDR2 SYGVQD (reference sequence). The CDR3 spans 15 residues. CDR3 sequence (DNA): TGCGCCAGCAGTGAGGGCCTAGCGGGAGTGGAGACCCAGTACTTC. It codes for CASSEGLAGVETQYF.

Here the CDR3 DNA reads TGTGCCAGCAGCGCATCTGGACTAGCGGGAACCGTCACCTACGAGCAGTACTTC. It translates to CASSASGLAGTVTYEQYF. The chain carries TRBV13 and TRBJ2-7, with 12 positions matching TRBD2. This CDR3 has 18 amino acids. V lost 5 bases, J lost 2 bases, and 13 bases stayed unmatched. CDR1 is PRHDT and CDR2 is FYEKMQ in the germline V gene (reference sequence).

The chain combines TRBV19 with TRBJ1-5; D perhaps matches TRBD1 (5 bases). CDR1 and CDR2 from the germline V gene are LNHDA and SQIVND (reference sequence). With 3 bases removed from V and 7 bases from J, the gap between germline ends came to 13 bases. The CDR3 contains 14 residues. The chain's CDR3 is CASSISGTEQPQHF. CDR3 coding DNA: TGTGCCAGTAGTATCTCAGGGACCGAGCAGCCCCAGCATTTT.

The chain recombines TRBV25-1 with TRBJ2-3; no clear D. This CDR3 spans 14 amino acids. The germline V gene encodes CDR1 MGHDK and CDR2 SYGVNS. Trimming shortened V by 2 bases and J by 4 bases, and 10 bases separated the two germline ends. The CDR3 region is CASSEGGIPDTQYF. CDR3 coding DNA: TGTGCCAGCAGTGAAGGTGGGATACCAGATACGCAGTATTTT.

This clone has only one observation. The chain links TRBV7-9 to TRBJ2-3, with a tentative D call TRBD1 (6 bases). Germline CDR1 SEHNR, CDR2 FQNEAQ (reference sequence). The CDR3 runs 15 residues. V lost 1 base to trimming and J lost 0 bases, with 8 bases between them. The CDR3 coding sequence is TGTGCCAGCAGCTTAGGGACAGCTAGCACAGATACGCAGTATTTT. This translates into CASSLGTASTDTQYF.

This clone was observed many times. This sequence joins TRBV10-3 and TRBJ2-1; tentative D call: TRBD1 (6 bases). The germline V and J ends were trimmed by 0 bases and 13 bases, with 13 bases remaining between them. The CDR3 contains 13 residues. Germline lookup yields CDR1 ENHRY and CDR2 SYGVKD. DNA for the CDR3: TGTGCCATCAGTGAGTCATCAGGGGCCGAACAGTTCTTC. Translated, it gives CAISESSGAEQFF.

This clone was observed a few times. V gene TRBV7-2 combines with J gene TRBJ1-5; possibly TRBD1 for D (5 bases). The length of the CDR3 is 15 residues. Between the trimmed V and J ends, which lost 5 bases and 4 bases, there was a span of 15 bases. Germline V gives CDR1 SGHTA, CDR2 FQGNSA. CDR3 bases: TGTGCCAGCAGCCTAAGACAGCAAGATAATCAGCCCCAGCATTTT. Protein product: CASSLRQQDNQPQHF.

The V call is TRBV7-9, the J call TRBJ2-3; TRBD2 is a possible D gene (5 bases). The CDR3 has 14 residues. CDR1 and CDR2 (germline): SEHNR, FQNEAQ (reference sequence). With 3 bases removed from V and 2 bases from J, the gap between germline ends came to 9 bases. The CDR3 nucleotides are TGTGCCAGCAGCTTTCTGAGGGACACAGATACGCAGTATTTT. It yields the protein CASSFLRDTDTQYF.

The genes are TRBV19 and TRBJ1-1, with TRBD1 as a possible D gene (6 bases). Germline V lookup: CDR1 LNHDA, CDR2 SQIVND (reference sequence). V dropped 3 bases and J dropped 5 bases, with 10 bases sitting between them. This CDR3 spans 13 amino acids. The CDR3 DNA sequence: TGTGCCAGTAGTATGGAGGGGGGGACTGAAGCTTTCTTT. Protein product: CASSMEGGTEAFF. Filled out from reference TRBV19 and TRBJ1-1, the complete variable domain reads DGGITQSPKYLFRKEGQNVTLSCEQNLNHDAMYWYRQDPGQGLRLIYYSQIVNDFQKGDIAEGYSVSREKKESFPLTVTSAQKNPTAFYLCASSMEGGTEAFFGQGTRLTVV.

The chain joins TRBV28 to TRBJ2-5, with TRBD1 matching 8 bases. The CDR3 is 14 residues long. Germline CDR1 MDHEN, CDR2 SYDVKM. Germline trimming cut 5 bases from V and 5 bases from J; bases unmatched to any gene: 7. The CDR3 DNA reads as TGTGCCAGCAGTACGGGACAGGAGTCGGAGACCCAGTACTTC. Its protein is CASSTGQESETQYF.

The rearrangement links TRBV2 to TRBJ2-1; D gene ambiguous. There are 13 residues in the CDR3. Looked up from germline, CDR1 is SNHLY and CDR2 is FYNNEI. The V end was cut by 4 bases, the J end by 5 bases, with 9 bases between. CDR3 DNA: TGTGCCAGCAGTGTAGGACGGAACAATGAGCAGTTCTTC. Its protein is CASSVGRNNEQFF. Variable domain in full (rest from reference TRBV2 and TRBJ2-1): EPEVTQTPSHQVTQMGQEVILRCVPISNHLYFYWYRQILGQKVEFLVSFYNNEISEKSEIFDDQFSVERPDGSNFTLKIRSTKLEDSAMYFCASSVGRNNEQFFGPGTRLTVL.

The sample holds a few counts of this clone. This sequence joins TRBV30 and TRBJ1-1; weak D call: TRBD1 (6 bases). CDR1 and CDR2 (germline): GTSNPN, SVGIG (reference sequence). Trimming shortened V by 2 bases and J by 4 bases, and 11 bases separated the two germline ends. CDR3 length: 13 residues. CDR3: CAWSTTGSTEAFF. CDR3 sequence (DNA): TGTGCCTGGAGTACCACAGGGTCCACTGAAGCTTTCTTT.

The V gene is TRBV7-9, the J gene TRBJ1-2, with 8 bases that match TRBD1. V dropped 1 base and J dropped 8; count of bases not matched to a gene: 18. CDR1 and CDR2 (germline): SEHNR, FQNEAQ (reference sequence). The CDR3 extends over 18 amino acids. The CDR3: CASSLGPPKTTGGNGYTF. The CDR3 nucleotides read TGTGCCAGCAGCTTAGGACCGCCCAAAACAACAGGGGGTAACGGCTACACCTTC.